The clone carrying this T cell receptor (beta chain) came up a few times. Its antigen is as yet unknown. The sample originates from a study of human T cells and chemical hapten exposure. The CDR3 runs 13 residues. Deletions cut 6 bases from V and 5 bases from J, with 11 bases between. Germline assignment: CDR1 MNHEY and CDR2 SVGEGT. Specified time point: patch test 2, 6 weeks after DPC sensitization. Treatment defined: therapeutic diphenylcyclopropenone sensitization with weekly scalp DPC. Findings and caveats of the study: Every donor had alopecia, and their immune response may therefore differ from healthy people's.

TCRdb reanalysed the RACE reads using MiXCR and keeps one entry per CDR3 protein. The table includes 75,000 to 100,000 distinct CDR3 sequences, approximately 9.3% detected once. The rearrangement joins TRBV6-2 or TRBV6-3 to TRBJ2-1; weak D call: TRBD1 (5 bases). The specimen was whole blood, collected in connection with sensitization to the hapten diphenylcyclopropenone (DPC). The clonotype originates from a woman between 40 and 55 years old with alopecia areata. Some clones in this sample may be carry-over from other donors' samples. The CDR3 DNA is TGTGCCAGCAGCAGGGATTCCCACAATGAGCAGTTCTTC. This codes for CASSRDSHNEQFF.